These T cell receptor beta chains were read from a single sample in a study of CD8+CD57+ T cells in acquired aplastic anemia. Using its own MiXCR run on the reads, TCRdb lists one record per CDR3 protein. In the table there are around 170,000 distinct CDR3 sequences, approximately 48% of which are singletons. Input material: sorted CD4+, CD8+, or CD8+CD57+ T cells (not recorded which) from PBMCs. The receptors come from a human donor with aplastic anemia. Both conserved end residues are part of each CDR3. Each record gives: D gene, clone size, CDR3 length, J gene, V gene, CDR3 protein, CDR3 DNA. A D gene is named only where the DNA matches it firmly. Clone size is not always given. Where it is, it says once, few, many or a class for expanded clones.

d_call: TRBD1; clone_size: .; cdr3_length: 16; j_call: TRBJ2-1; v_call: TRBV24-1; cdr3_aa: CATRESDRGVYNEQFF; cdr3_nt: TGTGCCACCAGGGAGTCTGACAGGGGGGTCTACAATGAGCAGTTCTTC
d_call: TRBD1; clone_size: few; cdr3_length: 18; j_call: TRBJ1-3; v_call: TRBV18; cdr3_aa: CASSPIPTSRGPGNTIYF; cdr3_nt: TGTGCCAGCTCACCAATACCAACGTCAAGGGGGCCTGGAAACACCATATATTTT
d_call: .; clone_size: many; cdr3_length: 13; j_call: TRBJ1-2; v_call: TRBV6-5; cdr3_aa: CASSYSRPYGYTF; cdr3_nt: TGTGCCAGCAGTTACTCACGGCCTTATGGCTACACCTTC
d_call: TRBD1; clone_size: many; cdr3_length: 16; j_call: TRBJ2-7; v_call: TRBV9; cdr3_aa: CASSAMGQFRGGEQYF; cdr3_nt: TGTGCCAGCAGCGCGATGGGACAGTTCCGAGGTGGCGAGCAGTACTTC
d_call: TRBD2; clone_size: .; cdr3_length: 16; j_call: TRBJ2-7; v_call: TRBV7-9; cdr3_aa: CASSGLAGGQTYEQYF; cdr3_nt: TGTGCCAGCAGCGGACTAGCGGGAGGGCAAACCTACGAGCAGTACTTC
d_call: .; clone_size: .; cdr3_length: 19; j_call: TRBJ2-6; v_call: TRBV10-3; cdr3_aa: CAISESIHGRSSGANVLTF; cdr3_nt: TGTGCCATCAGTGAGTCGATACATGGCCGGAGCTCTGGGGCCAACGTCCTGACTTTC
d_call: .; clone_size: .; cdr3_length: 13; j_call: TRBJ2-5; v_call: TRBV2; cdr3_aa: CASIRDNLGTQYF; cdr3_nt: TGTGCCAGCATCCGGGACAACCTCGGGACCCAGTACTTC
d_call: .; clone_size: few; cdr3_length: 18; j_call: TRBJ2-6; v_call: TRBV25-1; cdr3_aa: CASSRRAGEGSGANVLTF; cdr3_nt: TGTGCCAGCAGTCGGAGGGCAGGGGAGGGCTCTGGGGCCAACGTCCTGACTTTC
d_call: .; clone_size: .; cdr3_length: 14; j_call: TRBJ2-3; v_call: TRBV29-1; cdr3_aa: CSVEVRRGTDTQYF; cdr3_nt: TGCAGCGTTGAGGTACGACGGGGCACAGATACGCAGTATTTT
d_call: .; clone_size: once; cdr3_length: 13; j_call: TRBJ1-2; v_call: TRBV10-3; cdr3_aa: CAITGLPAYGYTF; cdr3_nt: TGTGCCATCACGGGACTCCCGGCCTATGGCTACACCTTC
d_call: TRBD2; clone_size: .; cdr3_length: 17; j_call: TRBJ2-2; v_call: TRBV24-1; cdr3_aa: CATSDWRTSGTTGELFF; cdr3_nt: TGTGCCACCAGTGATTGGAGGACTAGCGGGACTACCGGGGAGCTGTTTTTT
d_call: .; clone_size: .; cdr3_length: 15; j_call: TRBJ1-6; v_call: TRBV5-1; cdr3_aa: CASSAQASTDSPLHF; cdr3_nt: TGCGCCAGCAGCGCACAGGCCAGCACTGATTCACCCCTCCACTTT
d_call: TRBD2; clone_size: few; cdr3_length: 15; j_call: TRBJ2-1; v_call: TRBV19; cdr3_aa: CASRSGLGGFDEQFF; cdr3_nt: TGTGCCAGTAGGTCGGGACTAGGGGGTTTCGATGAGCAGTTCTTC
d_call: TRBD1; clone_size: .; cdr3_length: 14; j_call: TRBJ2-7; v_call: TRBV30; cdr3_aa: CAWSVIGTGVEQYF; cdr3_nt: TGTGCCTGGAGTGTAATCGGGACAGGGGTCGAGCAGTACTTC
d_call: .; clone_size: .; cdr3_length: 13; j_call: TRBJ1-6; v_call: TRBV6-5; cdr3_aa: CASGYPDNSPLHF; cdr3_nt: TGTGCCAGCGGGTACCCCGATAATTCACCCCTCCACTTT
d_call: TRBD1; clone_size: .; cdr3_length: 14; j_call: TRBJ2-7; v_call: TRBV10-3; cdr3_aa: CAISRAGQVYEQYF; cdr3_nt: TGTGCCATCAGTAGGGCCGGACAGGTATACGAGCAGTACTTC
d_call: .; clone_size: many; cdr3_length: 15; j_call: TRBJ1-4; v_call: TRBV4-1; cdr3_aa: CASSQPDRLNEKLFF; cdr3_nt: TGCGCCAGCAGCCAGCCAGACAGGTTGAATGAAAAACTGTTTTTT
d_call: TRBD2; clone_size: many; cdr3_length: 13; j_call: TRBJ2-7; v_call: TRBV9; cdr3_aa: CASSALAGGGQYF; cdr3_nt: TGTGCCAGCAGCGCTCTAGCGGGGGGGGGGCAGTACTTC
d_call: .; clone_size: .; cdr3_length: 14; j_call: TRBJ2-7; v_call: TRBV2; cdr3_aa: CASSEIGRRYEQYF; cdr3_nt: TGTGCCAGCAGTGAAATAGGGCGTCGGTACGAGCAGTACTTC
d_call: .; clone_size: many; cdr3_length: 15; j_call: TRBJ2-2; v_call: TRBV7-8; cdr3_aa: CASSLSWGNTGELFF; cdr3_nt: TGTGCCAGCAGCTTATCTTGGGGAAACACCGGGGAGCTGTTTTTT
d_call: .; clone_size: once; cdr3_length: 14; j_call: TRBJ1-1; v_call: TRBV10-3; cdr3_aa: CAISQTGSNTEAFF; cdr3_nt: TGTGCCATCAGTCAAACAGGGTCGAACACTGAAGCTTTCTTT
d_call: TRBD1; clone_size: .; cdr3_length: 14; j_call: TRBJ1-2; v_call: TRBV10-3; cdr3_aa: CAIRPTGRNYGYTF; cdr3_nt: TGTGCCATCAGGCCGACAGGGAGAAACTATGGCTACACCTTC
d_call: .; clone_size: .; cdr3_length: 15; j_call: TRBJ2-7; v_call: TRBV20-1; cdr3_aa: CSAVGGDRTSFLQYF; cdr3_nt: TGCAGTGCCGTTGGGGGCGACAGGACGAGCTTCTTGCAGTACTTC
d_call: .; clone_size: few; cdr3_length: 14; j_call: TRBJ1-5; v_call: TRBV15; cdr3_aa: CATSYDVRNQPQHF; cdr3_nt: TGTGCCACCAGCTACGACGTTCGCAATCAGCCCCAGCATTTT
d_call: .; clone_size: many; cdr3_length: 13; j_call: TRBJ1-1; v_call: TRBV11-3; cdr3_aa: CASSLFRATEAFF; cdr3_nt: TGTGCCAGCAGCTTATTCAGGGCAACTGAAGCTTTCTTT
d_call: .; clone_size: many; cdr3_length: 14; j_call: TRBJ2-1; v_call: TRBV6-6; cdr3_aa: CASSSGLPTYEQFF; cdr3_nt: TGTGCCAGCAGTTCGGGCCTCCCCACCTATGAGCAGTTCTTC
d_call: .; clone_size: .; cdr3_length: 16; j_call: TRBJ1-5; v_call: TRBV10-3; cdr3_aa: CAISDREPLSNQPQHF; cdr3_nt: TGTGCCATCAGTGACCGGGAGCCACTTAGCAATCAGCCCCAGCATTTT
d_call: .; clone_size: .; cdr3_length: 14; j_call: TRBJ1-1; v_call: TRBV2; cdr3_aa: CASATVPWGGEAFF; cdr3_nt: TGTGCCAGCGCTACAGTACCTTGGGGGGGTGAAGCTTTCTTT
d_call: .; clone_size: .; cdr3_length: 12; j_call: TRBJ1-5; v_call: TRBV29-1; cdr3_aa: CSPNRLVQPQHF; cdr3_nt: TGCAGTCCTAATAGGCTGGTTCAGCCCCAGCATTTT
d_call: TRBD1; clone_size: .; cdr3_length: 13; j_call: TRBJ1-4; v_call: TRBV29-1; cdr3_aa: CSHQGGRGKKLSF; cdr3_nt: TGCAGTCACCAGGGGGGCAGGGGGAAGAAACTGTCTTTT
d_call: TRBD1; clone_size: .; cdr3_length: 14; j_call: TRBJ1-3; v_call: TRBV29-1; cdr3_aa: CSASGTGTGNTIYF; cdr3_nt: TGCAGCGCTTCAGGGACAGGGACTGGAAACACCATATATTTT
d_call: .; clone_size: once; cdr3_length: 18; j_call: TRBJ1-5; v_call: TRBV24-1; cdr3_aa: CATSAGTQGVYSNQPQHF; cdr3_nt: TGTGCCACCAGTGCAGGGACGCAGGGTGTTTATAGCAATCAGCCCCAGCATTTT
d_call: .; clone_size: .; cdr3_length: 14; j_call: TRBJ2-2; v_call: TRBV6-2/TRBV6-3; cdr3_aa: CASRGTTNTGELFF; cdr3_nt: TGTGCCAGCAGGGGGACGACGAACACCGGGGAGCTGTTTTTT
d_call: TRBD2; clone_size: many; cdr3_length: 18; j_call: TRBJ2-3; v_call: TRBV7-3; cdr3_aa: CASSLIPGSGSGADTQYF; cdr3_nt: TGTGCCAGCAGCTTAATCCCAGGAAGCGGGAGTGGTGCAGATACGCAGTATTTT
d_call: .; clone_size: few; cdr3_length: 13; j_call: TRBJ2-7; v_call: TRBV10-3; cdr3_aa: CAIKDINSYEQYF; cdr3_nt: TGTGCCATCAAGGACATAAACTCCTACGAGCAGTACTTC
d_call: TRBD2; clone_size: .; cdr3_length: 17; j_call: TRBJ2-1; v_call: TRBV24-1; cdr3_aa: CASSLASGDIYRNEQFF; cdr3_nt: TGTGCCAGCAGTTTGGCTAGCGGGGATATCTATAGGAATGAGCAGTTCTTC